These 11 T cell receptor beta chains were sequenced from one sample in a study of vaccination and CD4 T cells after COVID-19. The treatment: approximately 9-day PBMC culture with coronavirus spike peptide pools or control peptides (ViraFEST assay). Antigens for these TCRs are unknown. Oncomine TCR Beta short-read sequencing was applied to DNA from cultured CD4+ T cells. MiXCR, run by TCRdb on the PCR reads, gives a single entry per CDR3 protein. The table shows 13,000 to 15,000 distinct CDR3 sequences, with 28% occurring only once. Sample: cultured CD4+ T cells from blood. Receptor source: a human donor with COVID-19.

This clonotype appeared a few times. V and J are TRBV12-3 or TRBV12-4 and TRBJ1-6; tentatively, D is TRBD1 (5 bases). Trimming took 10 bases from V and 7 from J, leaving 11 bases between them. CDR3 length: 12 residues. CDR3 nucleotide sequence: TGTGCCACAGCTACAGGCAATTCACCCCTCCACTTT. It yields the protein CATATGNSPLHF.

The rearrangement uses TRBV19 and TRBJ1-5; D unresolved. Trimming pared 7 bases from V and 0 bases from J, leaving 13 bases between. The CDR3 consists of 15 residues. The germline V gene encodes CDR1 LNHDA and CDR2 SQIVND (reference sequence). CDR3 DNA: TGTGCCAGTACCTATGCGGACGTTAGCAATCAGCCCCAGCATTTT. Its protein product is CASTYADVSNQPQHF.

This clonotype was picked up a small number of times. The chain joins TRBV6-1 to TRBJ2-2; D remains ambiguous. Germline loops: CDR1 MNHNS, CDR2 SASEGT. CDR3 length: 15 amino acids. The V and J ends lost 10 bases and 0 bases respectively, with 15 bases between them. The CDR3 reads CATRAAVANTGELFF. For the CDR3, the DNA is TGTGCCACCCGGGCAGCTGTCGCGAACACCGGGGAGCTGTTTTTT.

The chain uses TRBV7-3 and TRBJ2-7; TRBD2 aligns across 8 bases. V shed 5 bases and J 5 bases; nucleotides not matched to a gene: 8. The CDR3 contains 14 residues. Germline CDR1 reads SGHTA; CDR2 reads FQGTGA. CDR3 DNA: TGTGCCAGCAGCCCAGGGACTAGTAACAACGAGCAGTACTTC. Translating it yields CASSPGTSNNEQYF.

This sequence joins TRBV5-1 and TRBJ2-1; no clear D gene. V was cut by 0 bases and J by 7 bases, with 8 bases left in between. Germline CDR1 SGHRS, CDR2 YFSETQ. The CDR3 is 13 amino acids. The CDR3 coding sequence is TGCGCCAGCAGCTTGGACATCTTGAATGAGCAGTTCTTC. It codes for CASSLDILNEQFF. Full variable domain (missing parts from reference TRBV5-1 and TRBJ2-1): KAGVTQTPRYLIKTRGQQVTLSCSPISGHRSVSWYQQTPGQGLQFLFEYFSETQRNKGNFPGRFSGRQFSNSRSEMNVSTLELGDSALYLCASSLDILNEQFFGPGTRLTVL.

The chain joins TRBV11-3 to TRBJ2-6; 11 positions match TRBD1. The CDR3 contains 17 residues. Germline V gene data show CDR1 as SGHNT and CDR2 as YENEEA. V shed 6 bases, J shed 4 bases, and the junction held 8 bases outside the gene matches. The CDR3 bases are TGTGCCAGCAGTCCGGGACAGGGGGTCGCGGGGGCCAACGTCCTGACTTTC. Protein: CASSPGQGVAGANVLTF. The full variable domain, in which reference TRBV11-3 and TRBJ2-6 provide the parts outside the CDR3, is EAGVVQSPRYKIIEKKQPVAFWCNPISGHNTLYWYLQNLGQGPELLIRYENEEAVDDSQLPKDRFSAERLKGVDSTLKIQPAELGDSAVYLCASSPGQGVAGANVLTFGAGSRLTVL.

By share, this clonotype ranks as medium-sized. The chain joins TRBV27 to TRBJ1-5, with 7 bases matching TRBD1. This CDR3 comprises 16 residues. Germline lookup yields CDR1 MNHEY and CDR2 SMNVEV (reference sequence). V lost 5 bases, J lost 9 bases, and 16 bases stayed unmatched. The chain's CDR3 is CASSIRQGGGGWPQHF. CDR3 nucleotides: TGTGCCAGCAGTATACGACAGGGAGGAGGGGGGTGGCCCCAGCATTTT.

This clonotype has just a few counts. The rearrangement joins TRBV7-2 to TRBJ2-3; 10 nucleotides match TRBD2. Losses at the gene ends were 5 bases for V and 3 bases for J; bases not matched to a gene: 5. Germline lookup yields CDR1 SGHTA and CDR2 FQGNSA. The length of the CDR3 is 15 residues. The CDR3 reads CASSPRLAGTDTQYF. The CDR3 DNA is TGTGCCAGCAGCCCTCGACTAGCGGGTACAGATACGCAGTATTTT.

The chain couples TRBV2 to TRBJ2-3, with 8 bases fitting TRBD1. The CDR3 covers 14 residues. Per germline, CDR1 SNHLY and CDR2 FYNNEI. V trimming: 3 bases; J trimming: 5 bases; junction bases outside the gene matches: 4. This CDR3 reads CASSEAGGLDTQYF. CDR3 DNA: TGTGCCAGCAGTGAGGCAGGGGGCTTAGATACGCAGTATTTT.

The chain couples TRBV19 to TRBJ1-5; a possible D gene is TRBD1 (6 bases). This CDR3 region has 16 residues. CDR1 and CDR2 (germline): LNHDA, SQIVND (reference sequence). V was trimmed by 5 bases and J by 1 base, leaving 15 bases between them. The CDR3 bases are TGTGCCAGTAGTTCTAGGGGGGGCGTCAGCAATCAGCCCCAGCATTTT. It translates to CASSSRGGVSNQPQHF.

The rearrangement uses TRBV7-2 and TRBJ2-3, with 8 bases lining up with TRBD1. The CDR3 length is 13 residues. The germline V gene has CDR1 SGHTA and CDR2 FQGNSA. V lost 11 bases and J lost 7; bases outside the gene matches: 11. Written as DNA, the CDR3 is TGTGCCGCTGCCAGGGGGCTCTCGAATACGCAGTATTTT. Translation: CAAARGLSNTQYF.